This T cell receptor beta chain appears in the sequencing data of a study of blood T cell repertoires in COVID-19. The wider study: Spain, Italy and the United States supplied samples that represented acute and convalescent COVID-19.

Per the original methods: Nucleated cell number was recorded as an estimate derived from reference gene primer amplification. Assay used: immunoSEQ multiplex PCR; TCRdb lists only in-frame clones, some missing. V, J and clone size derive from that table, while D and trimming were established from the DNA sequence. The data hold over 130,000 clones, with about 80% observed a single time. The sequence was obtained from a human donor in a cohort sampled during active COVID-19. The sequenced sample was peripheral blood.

This CDR3 is CAPTGGLNTQYF. For the CDR3, the DNA is TGTGCCCCGACCGGGGGGCTGAATACGCAGTATTTT. This rearrangement joins TRBV2 to TRBJ2-3; tentatively, D is TRBD2 (7 bases). Germline CDR1 SNHLY, CDR2 FYNNEI. This CDR3 comprises 12 residues. The V end was cut by 11 bases, the J end by 7 bases, with 16 bases between.